The 15 T cell receptor beta chains below were found in one sample sequenced in a study of CXCR3-negative and CXCR3-positive naive CD8 T cells. Findings and caveats of the study: Compared with CXCR3-negative naive cells, CXCR3-positive naive cells showed more hydrophobic TRB CDR3s.

The study made its TRB cDNA libraries by 5' RACE, adding UMI labels. Reprocessing the 5' RACE reads, TCRdb reports a single entry for every CDR3 protein and omits DNA. This sample contains under 150,000 distinct CDR3 sequences. No cognate antigen is known for these TCRs. Specimen: naive CXCR3+ CD8+ T cells from blood. The subset here: CD45RO-CCR7+CD27+CD95- naive CD8+ T cells expressing CXCR3 (TNR3+). The source is a human donor in good health. Some clones in this sample may be carry-over from other donors' samples.

V gene TRBV14 combines with J gene TRBJ1-2; no DNA is available, so the TRBD1 call from TCRdb remains unchecked. Germline CDR1 is SGHDN and CDR2 is FVKESK. The CDR3 consists of 18 residues. The CDR3 region is CASSQEPRGLTAAYGYTF. The whole variable domain, remainder taken from reference TRBV14 and TRBJ1-2, is EAGVTQFPSHSVIEKGQTVTLRCDPISGHDNLYWYRRVMGKEIKFLLHFVKESKQDESGMPNNRFLAERTGGTYSTLKVQPAELEDSGVYFCASSQEPRGLTAAYGYTFGSGTRLTVV.

The V call is TRBV2, the J call TRBJ2-1; TCRdb names TRBD1, which stays unverified in the absence of DNA. Germline CDR1 is SNHLY and CDR2 is FYNNEI. This CDR3 contains 15 residues. The CDR3 spells CASSGGQGVSNEQFF.

The J gene is TRBJ2-5, the V gene TRBV27. Germline lookup yields CDR1 MNHEY and CDR2 SMNVEV (reference sequence). The CDR3 spans 13 residues. The CDR3 sequence is CASCKEAYGTQYF.

V and J are TRBV6-6 and TRBJ2-1; the TCRdb D gene call, TRBD2, has no DNA to confirm it. Germline V gives CDR1 MNHNY, CDR2 SVGAGI (reference sequence). The CDR3 is 18 residues long. CDR3 residues: CASSHDLGLAGGHNEQFF.

The V and J genes are TRBV7-9 and TRBJ2-7; TCRdb reports TRBD1, a call that lacks DNA to check it against. The CDR3 is 14 amino acids. Germline lookup yields CDR1 SEHNR and CDR2 FQNEAQ (reference sequence). This CDR3 is CASSPGTDSYEQYF. The variable domain in full, completed from reference TRBV7-9 and TRBJ2-7, reads DTGVSQNPRHKITKRGQNVTFRCDPISEHNRLYWYRQTLGQGPEFLTYFQNEAQLEKSRLLSDRFSAERPKGSFSTLEIQRTEQGDSAMYLCASSPGTDSYEQYFGPGTRLTVT.

V and J are TRBV7-9 and TRBJ2-1. CDR3 length equals 13 residues. The germline gives CDR1 SEHNR, CDR2 FQNEAQ (reference sequence). The CDR3 loop is CASSHSSYNEQFF.

The chain uses TRBV6-5 and TRBJ1-4; as DNA is missing, the TRBD1 call by TCRdb cannot be tested. This CDR3 contains 16 residues. Germline values: CDR1 MNHEY, CDR2 SVGAGI. The CDR3 reads CASSHRGVATNEKLFF.

V usage is TRBV19 and J usage is TRBJ1-1. Germline CDR1 LNHDA, CDR2 SQIVND (reference sequence). The length of the CDR3 is 14 residues. The chain's CDR3 is CASSTRGGALEAFF.

V is TRBV4-3 and J is TRBJ2-1. CDR1 and CDR2 (germline): LGHNA, YSLEER. The CDR3 is made up of 15 amino acids. The CDR3: CASSQDLTAGNEQFF.

The chain combines TRBV5-1 with TRBJ2-7; TCRdb proposes TRBD1, but this gene call is untestable without DNA. The CDR3 is 12 amino acids. Germline CDR1 and CDR2: SGHRS and YFSETQ. CDR3 amino acids: CASSQGQSEQYF.

J is TRBJ2-1 and V is TRBV9; TCRdb picks TRBD1, but there is no DNA to check that call. This CDR3 is built from 13 residues. The germline V gene encodes CDR1 SGDLS and CDR2 YYNGEE. CDR3 region: CASSRTGDNEQFF.

This chain links TRBV4-1 with TRBJ1-1; lacking DNA, the TRBD1 call made by TCRdb goes unchecked. Looked up from germline, CDR1 is MGHRA and CDR2 is YSYEKL. The CDR3 runs to 16 residues. The CDR3 is CASSQEVRRGGTEAFF.

The chain uses TRBV13 and TRBJ2-1; the TCRdb call, TRBD2, lacks DNA for checking. The CDR3 runs 18 residues. Germline lookup yields CDR1 PRHDT and CDR2 FYEKMQ (reference sequence). CDR3 sequence reads: CASSQGTSEVFSYNEQFF.

J is TRBJ2-5 and V is TRBV19; lacking DNA, the TRBD2 call made by TCRdb goes unchecked. The CDR3 sequence is 13 residues long. Germline CDR1 is LNHDA and CDR2 is SQIVND (reference sequence). CDR3 sequence: CATQTAGEETQYF.

The V and J genes are TRBV29-1 and TRBJ2-3. The CDR3 has 13 residues. Germline CDR1 reads SQVTM; CDR2 reads ANQGSEA. The CDR3 reads CSVEGRRTDTQYF.